The next 9 T cell receptor beta chains were all read from a single sample in a study of technical replicates of blood from several donors. Libraries were prepared by immunoSEQ multiplex PCR; TCRdb keeps only in-frame clonotypes and omits some of them. Found here are some 60,000 clones, about 95% of them singletons; the top ten hold around 3%. Source material: PBMCs. Receptor source: a human donor in good health. Some clones in this sample may be carry-over from other donors' samples.

The genes are TRBV5-1 and TRBJ2-3, with TRBD2 identical over 11 bases. Germline trimming cut 0 bases from V and 0 bases from J; bases unmatched to any gene: 0. Per germline, CDR1 SGHRS and CDR2 YFSETQ. CDR3 length: 16 residues. CDR3 nucleotides: TGCGCCAGCAGCTTGGGACTAGCGGGGAGCACAGATACGCAGTATTTT. Translating it yields CASSLGLAGSTDTQYF.

The chain couples TRBV5-1 to TRBJ2-7, with 10 bases that match TRBD2. Looked up from germline, CDR1 is SGHRS and CDR2 is YFSETQ. The length of the CDR3 is 16 residues. After removal of 2 bases from V and 3 bases from J, the junction contained 8 bases not matched to a gene. The CDR3 here is CASSFGVTSGDYEQYF. Written as DNA, the CDR3 is TGCGCCAGCAGCTTTGGCGTTACTAGCGGGGACTACGAGCAGTACTTC.

V and J are TRBV4-3 and TRBJ2-1, with a possible D match to TRBD2 (7 bases). The germline V gene encodes CDR1 LGHNA and CDR2 YSLEER. CDR3 size: 18 residues. Trimming removed 8 bases at V and 8 bases at J, with 31 bases between. In DNA, the CDR3 is TGCGCCAGCGGCCTCGTCCGGGCTAGCGGAGGGGGGTCGGATGAGCAGTTCTTC. Protein sequence: CASGLVRASGGGSDEQFF.

The chain is built from TRBV9 and TRBJ2-3, with 12 positions matching TRBD2. The length of the CDR3 is 17 residues. V was pared by 4 bases and J by 0 bases, with 6 bases of the junction left unmatched. Germline CDR1 and CDR2: SGDLS and YYNGEE. The CDR3 loop is CASSFGLAGLSTDTQYF. The CDR3 region has the DNA TGTGCCAGCAGCTTCGGACTAGCGGGACTCAGCACAGATACGCAGTATTTT.

J is TRBJ2-7 and V is TRBV9, with D perhaps TRBD1 (6 bases). CDR1 is SGDLS and CDR2 is YYNGEE in the germline V gene. V lost 6 bases and J 0 bases, leaving 22 bases between the germline ends. The CDR3 is 17 residues long. This chain's CDR3 is CASTRRPSGERSYEQYF. CDR3 nucleotide sequence: TGTGCCAGCACCCGACGACCCTCAGGGGAACGCTCCTACGAGCAGTACTTC.

The DNA for the CDR3 is TGTGCCATCAGGGGGACAGGGCCGGAAGCTTTCTTT. Translation gives CAIRGTGPEAFF. The rearrangement uses TRBV10-3 and TRBJ1-1; 9 bases are a match to TRBD1. The CDR3 runs 12 residues. CDR1 and CDR2 from the germline V gene are ENHRY and SYGVKD. Germline trimming cut 6 bases from V and 8 bases from J; bases unmatched to any gene: 4.

The chain uses TRBV9 and TRBJ2-2, with 9 bases aligning to TRBD2. The CDR3 length is 15 residues. V dropped 0 bases and J dropped 6; count of bases not matched to a gene: 3. Germline V CDR1 and CDR2: SGDLS, YYNGEE. CDR3 residues: CASSVVAGGSGELFF. The CDR3 DNA sequence: TGTGCCAGCAGCGTAGTCGCGGGGGGGTCCGGGGAGCTGTTTTTT.

The chain uses TRBV5-1 and TRBJ2-5; the D gene is possibly TRBD2 (6 bases). V was cut by 2 bases and J by 5 bases, with 16 bases left in between. Germline V gene sequence: CDR1 SGHRS, CDR2 YFSETQ. This CDR3 has 15 amino acids. The CDR3 loop reads CASSLRRGEWETQYF. CDR3 bases: TGCGCCAGCAGCTTAAGGCGCGGGGAATGGGAGACCCAGTACTTC.

In this sample, this clone turned up once. This chain joins TRBV6-5 and TRBJ1-2; D uncertain. Per germline, CDR1 MNHEY and CDR2 SVGAGI. Trimming removed 0 bases from V and 4 bases from J, with 12 bases in between. The CDR3 sequence is 15 residues long. CDR3 sequence (DNA): TGTGCCAGCAGTTACTCGAGCGGACCCTTCTATGGCTACACCTTC. It specifies CASSYSSGPFYGYTF.